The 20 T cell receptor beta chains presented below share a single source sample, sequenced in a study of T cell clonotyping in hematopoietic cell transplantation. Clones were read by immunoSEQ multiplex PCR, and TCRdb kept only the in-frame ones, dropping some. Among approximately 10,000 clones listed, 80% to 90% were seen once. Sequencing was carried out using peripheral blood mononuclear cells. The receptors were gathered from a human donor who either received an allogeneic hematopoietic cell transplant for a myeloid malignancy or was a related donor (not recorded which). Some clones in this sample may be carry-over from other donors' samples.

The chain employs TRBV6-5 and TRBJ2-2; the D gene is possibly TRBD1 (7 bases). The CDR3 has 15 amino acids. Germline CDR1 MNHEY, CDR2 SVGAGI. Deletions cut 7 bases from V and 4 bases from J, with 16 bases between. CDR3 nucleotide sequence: TGTGCCAGCACAAAGGGGGCGGGGCCCACCGGGGAGCTGTTTTTT. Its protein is CASTKGAGPTGELFF.

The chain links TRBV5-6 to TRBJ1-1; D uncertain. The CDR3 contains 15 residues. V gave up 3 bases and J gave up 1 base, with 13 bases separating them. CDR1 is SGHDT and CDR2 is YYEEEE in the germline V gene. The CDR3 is CASSSLGTSNTEAFF. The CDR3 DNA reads TGTGCCAGCAGCTCTCTGGGAACATCGAACACTGAAGCTTTCTTT.

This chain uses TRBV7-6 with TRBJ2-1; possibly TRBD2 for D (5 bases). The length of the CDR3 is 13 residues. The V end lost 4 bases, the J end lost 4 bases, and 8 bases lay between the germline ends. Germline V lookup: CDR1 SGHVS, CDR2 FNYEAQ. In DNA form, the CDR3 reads TGTGCCAGCAGCTCTACTAGATACAATGAGCAGTTCTTC. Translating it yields CASSSTRYNEQFF.

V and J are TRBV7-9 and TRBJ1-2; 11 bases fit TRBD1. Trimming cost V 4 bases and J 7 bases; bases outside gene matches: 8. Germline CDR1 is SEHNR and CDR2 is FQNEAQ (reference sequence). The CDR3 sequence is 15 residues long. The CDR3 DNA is TGTGCCAGCAGCTCGCCCGGACAGGGGGCAACTGGCTACACCTTC. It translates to CASSSPGQGATGYTF.

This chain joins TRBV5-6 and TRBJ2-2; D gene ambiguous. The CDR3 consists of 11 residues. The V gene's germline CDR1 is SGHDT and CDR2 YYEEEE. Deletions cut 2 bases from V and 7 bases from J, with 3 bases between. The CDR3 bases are TGTGCCAGCAGCTTAATCGGGGAGCTGTTTTTT. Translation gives CASSLIGELFF.

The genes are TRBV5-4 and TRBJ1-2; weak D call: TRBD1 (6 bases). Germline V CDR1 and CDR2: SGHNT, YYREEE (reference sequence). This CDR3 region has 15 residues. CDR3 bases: TGTGCTTACCGAGGGGGGCTGACTGTCGACTATGGCTACACCTTC. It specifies CAYRGGLTVDYGYTF.

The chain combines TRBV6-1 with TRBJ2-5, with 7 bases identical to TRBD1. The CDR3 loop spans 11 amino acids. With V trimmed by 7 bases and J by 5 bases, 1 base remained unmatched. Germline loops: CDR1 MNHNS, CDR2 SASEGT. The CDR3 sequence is CASIQGETQYF. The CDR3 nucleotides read TGTGCCAGCATACAGGGGGAGACCCAGTACTTC.

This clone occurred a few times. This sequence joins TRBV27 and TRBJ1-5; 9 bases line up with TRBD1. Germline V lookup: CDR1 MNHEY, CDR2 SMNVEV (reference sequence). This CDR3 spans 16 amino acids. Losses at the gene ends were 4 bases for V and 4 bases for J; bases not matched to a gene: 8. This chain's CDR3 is CASSYPSDRGNQPQHF. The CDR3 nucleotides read TGTGCCAGCAGTTACCCCTCGGACAGGGGAAATCAGCCCCAGCATTTT.

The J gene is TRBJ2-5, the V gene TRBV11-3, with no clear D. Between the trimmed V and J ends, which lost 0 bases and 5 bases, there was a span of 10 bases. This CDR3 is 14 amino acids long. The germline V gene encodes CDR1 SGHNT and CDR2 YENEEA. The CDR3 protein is CASSLDDGGETQYF. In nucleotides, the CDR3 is TGTGCCAGCAGCTTAGACGACGGCGGTGAGACCCAGTACTTC. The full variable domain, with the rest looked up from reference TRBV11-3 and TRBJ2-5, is EAGVVQSPRYKIIEKKQPVAFWCNPISGHNTLYWYLQNLGQGPELLIRYENEEAVDDSQLPKDRFSAERLKGVDSTLKIQPAELGDSAVYLCASSLDDGGETQYFGPGTRLLVL.

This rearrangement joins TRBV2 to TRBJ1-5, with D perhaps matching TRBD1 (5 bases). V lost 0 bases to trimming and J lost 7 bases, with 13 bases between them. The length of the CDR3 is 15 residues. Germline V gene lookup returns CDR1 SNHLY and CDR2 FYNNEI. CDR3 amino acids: CASSEALGGRQPQHF. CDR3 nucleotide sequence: TGTGCCAGCAGTGAAGCGCTGGGGGGACGACAGCCCCAGCATTTT. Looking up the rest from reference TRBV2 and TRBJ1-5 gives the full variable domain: EPEVTQTPSHQVTQMGQEVILRCVPISNHLYFYWYRQILGQKVEFLVSFYNNEISEKSEIFDDQFSVERPDGSNFTLKIRSTKLEDSAMYFCASSEALGGRQPQHFGDGTRLSIL.

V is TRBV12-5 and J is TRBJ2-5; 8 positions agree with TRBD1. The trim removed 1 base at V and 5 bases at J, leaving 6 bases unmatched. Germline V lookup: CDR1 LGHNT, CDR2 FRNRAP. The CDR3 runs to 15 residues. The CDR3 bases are TGTGCTAGTGGTTTGGCCAGGGGGCGCGTGGAGACCCAGTACTTC. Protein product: CASGLARGRVETQYF.

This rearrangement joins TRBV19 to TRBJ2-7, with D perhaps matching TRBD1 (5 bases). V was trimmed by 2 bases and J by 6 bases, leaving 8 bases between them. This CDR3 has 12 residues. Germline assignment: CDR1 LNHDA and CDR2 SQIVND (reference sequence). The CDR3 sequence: CASSIQGGEQYF. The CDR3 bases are TGTGCCAGTAGTATACAGGGCGGCGAGCAGTACTTC. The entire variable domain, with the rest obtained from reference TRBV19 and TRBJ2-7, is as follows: DGGITQSPKYLFRKEGQNVTLSCEQNLNHDAMYWYRQDPGQGLRLIYYSQIVNDFQKGDIAEGYSVSREKKESFPLTVTSAQKNPTAFYLCASSIQGGEQYFGPGTRLTVT.

As DNA, the CDR3 is TGTGCCAGCAGTGACTCCCGGACTAGCGGGGGTACGGGAGCAGATACGCAGTATTTT. Residues: CASSDSRTSGGTGADTQYF. The chain couples TRBV6-4 to TRBJ2-3; the match to TRBD2 covers 13 bases. V shed 0 bases, J shed 4 bases, and the junction held 10 bases outside the gene matches. The CDR3 loop spans 19 amino acids. From germline, CDR1 is MRHNA and CDR2 SNTAGT.

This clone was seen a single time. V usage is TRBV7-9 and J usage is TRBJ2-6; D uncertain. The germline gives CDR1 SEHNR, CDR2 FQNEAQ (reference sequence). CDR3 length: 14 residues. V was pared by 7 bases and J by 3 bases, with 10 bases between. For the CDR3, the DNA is TGTGCCAGCACCCCCAGGAGTGGGGCCAACGTCCTGACTTTC. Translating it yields CASTPRSGANVLTF.

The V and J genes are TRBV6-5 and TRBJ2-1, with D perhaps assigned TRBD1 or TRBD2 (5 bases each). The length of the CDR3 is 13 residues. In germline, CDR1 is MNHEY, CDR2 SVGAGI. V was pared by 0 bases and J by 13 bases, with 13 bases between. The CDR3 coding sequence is TGTGCCAGCAGTTACTCGGGGACGATCCCCCAGTTCTTC. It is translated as CASSYSGTIPQFF.

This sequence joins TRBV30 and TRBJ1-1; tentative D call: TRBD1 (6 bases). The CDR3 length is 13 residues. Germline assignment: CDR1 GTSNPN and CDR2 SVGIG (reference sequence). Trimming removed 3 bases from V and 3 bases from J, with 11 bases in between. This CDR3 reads CAWSRTEHTEAFF. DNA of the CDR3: TGTGCCTGGAGCCGGACAGAGCACACTGAAGCTTTCTTT.

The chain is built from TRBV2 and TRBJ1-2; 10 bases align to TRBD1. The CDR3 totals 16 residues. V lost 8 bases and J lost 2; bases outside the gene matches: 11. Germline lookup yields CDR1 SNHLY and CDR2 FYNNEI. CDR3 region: CASWAGTGALNYGYTF. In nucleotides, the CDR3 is TGTGCCAGCTGGGCCGGGACAGGGGCTTTGAACTATGGCTACACCTTC.

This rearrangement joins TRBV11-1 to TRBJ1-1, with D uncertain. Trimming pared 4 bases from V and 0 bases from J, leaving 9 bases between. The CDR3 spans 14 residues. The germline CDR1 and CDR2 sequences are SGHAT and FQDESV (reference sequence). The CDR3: CASSYQRMNTEAFF. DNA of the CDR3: TGTGCCAGCAGCTATCAGAGAATGAACACTGAAGCTTTCTTT.

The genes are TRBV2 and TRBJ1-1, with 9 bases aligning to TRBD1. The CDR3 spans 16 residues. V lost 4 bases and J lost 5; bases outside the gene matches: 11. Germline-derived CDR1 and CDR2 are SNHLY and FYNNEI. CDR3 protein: CASSVRTGVIATEAFF. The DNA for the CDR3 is TGTGCCAGCAGTGTTCGGACAGGGGTAATAGCGACTGAAGCTTTCTTT.

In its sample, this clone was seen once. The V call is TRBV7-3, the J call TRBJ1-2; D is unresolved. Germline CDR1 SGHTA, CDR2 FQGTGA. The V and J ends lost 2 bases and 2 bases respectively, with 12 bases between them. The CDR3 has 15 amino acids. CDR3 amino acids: CASSLFGEANYGYTF. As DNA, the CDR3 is TGTGCCAGCAGCTTATTTGGGGAGGCGAACTATGGCTACACCTTC.